Listed below are T cell receptor beta chains from one sample, sequenced in a study of OX40 agonist ivuxolimab in advanced cancers. TCRdb's copy holds only in-frame clones and misses some; the assay was immunoSEQ multiplex PCR. The table has tens of thousands of clones, approximately 80% seen once. The material was CD4+ or CD8+ T cells sorted from blood, obtained in a trial of the OX40 agonist ivuxolimab. Receptors were obtained from an adult with an advanced solid tumor such as melanoma, head and neck, liver or kidney cancer. CDR3s include the opening cysteine and the closing phenylalanine or tryptophan. The order of the fields is clone size, D gene, J gene, V gene, CDR3 DNA, CDR3 protein. A D gene is named only where the DNA matches it firmly. Clone size appears in some rows only: once, few, many, or a class for an expanded clone.

abundance: NA
d_gene: TRBD1
j_gene: TRBJ2-7
v_gene: TRBV13
CDR3nt: TGTGCCAGCAGCGAACAGGGGGTTGATTACGAGCAGTACTTC
CDR3aa: CASSEQGVDYEQYF

abundance: once
d_gene: TRBD2
j_gene: TRBJ2-7
v_gene: TRBV6-1
CDR3nt: TGTGCCAGCAGGACTAGCGGGAGAGGCTACGAGCAGTACTTC
CDR3aa: CASRTSGRGYEQYF

abundance: NA
d_gene: TRBD2
j_gene: TRBJ2-1
v_gene: TRBV30
CDR3nt: TGTGCCTGGGGACTAGCGGGAGGGCCCGGGTTAAACAATGAGCAGTTCTTC
CDR3aa: CAWGLAGGPGLNNEQFF

abundance: few
d_gene: NA
j_gene: TRBJ1-2
v_gene: TRBV30
CDR3nt: TGTGCCTGGAGTATACCACCCGGGGCCGGCTACACCTTC
CDR3aa: CAWSIPPGAGYTF

abundance: NA
d_gene: NA
j_gene: TRBJ2-2
v_gene: TRBV7-7
CDR3nt: TGTGCCAGCAGCTTAGCCCAGGGAAGGGAGCTGTTTTTT
CDR3aa: CASSLAQGRELFF

abundance: NA
d_gene: TRBD1
j_gene: TRBJ1-4
v_gene: TRBV19
CDR3nt: TGTGCCAGTAGTGCGGGACAGCCTCGTGAAAAACTGTTTTTT
CDR3aa: CASSAGQPREKLFF

abundance: once
d_gene: NA
j_gene: TRBJ1-4
v_gene: TRBV6-5
CDR3nt: TGTGCCAGCAGTTACTCGGGGGGAAATGAAAAACTGTTTTTT
CDR3aa: CASSYSGGNEKLFF

abundance: NA
d_gene: NA
j_gene: TRBJ2-2
v_gene: TRBV11-2
CDR3nt: TGTGCCAGCAGGACAGACACCGACACCGGGGAGCTGTTTTTT
CDR3aa: CASRTDTDTGELFF

abundance: NA
d_gene: NA
j_gene: TRBJ2-5
v_gene: TRBV4-2
CDR3nt: TGTGCCAGCAGCCAAGTTGCCCAAGAGACCCAGTACTTC
CDR3aa: CASSQVAQETQYF

abundance: NA
d_gene: TRBD2
j_gene: TRBJ2-1
v_gene: TRBV5-4
CDR3nt: TGTGCCAGCAGCTTGCTAGCGGGAGGGCCCTATGAGCAGTTCTTC
CDR3aa: CASSLLAGGPYEQFF

abundance: few
d_gene: TRBD2
j_gene: TRBJ2-7
v_gene: TRBV7-7
CDR3nt: TGTGCCAGCAGCTTACGGGCGGGAGGGTACTACGAGCAGTACTTC
CDR3aa: CASSLRAGGYYEQYF

abundance: NA
d_gene: NA
j_gene: TRBJ2-7
v_gene: TRBV23-1
CDR3nt: TGCGCCAGCAGTCATTATGACAGCTACGAGCAGTACTTC
CDR3aa: CASSHYDSYEQYF

abundance: NA
d_gene: NA
j_gene: TRBJ1-1
v_gene: TRBV6-5
CDR3nt: TGTGCCAGCAGGACAGGAGATGAAGCTTTCTTT
CDR3aa: CASRTGDEAFF

abundance: NA
d_gene: NA
j_gene: TRBJ2-2
v_gene: TRBV27
CDR3nt: TGTGCCAGCAGTTTATATGGGGTTACGGCCGGGGAGCTGTTTTTT
CDR3aa: CASSLYGVTAGELFF

abundance: few
d_gene: NA
j_gene: TRBJ1-1
v_gene: TRBV19
CDR3nt: TGTGCCAGTAGTGCCACTGGGAACACTGAAGCTTTCTTT
CDR3aa: CASSATGNTEAFF

abundance: NA
d_gene: NA
j_gene: TRBJ1-1
v_gene: TRBV5-1
CDR3nt: TGCGCCAGCAGCTTATACCAGGGTCCCAACACTGAAGCTTTCTTT
CDR3aa: CASSLYQGPNTEAFF

abundance: NA
d_gene: TRBD2
j_gene: TRBJ2-1
v_gene: TRBV6-5
CDR3nt: TGTGCCAGCAGCCGAACTAGCGGGTGGGATGAGCAGTTCTTC
CDR3aa: CASSRTSGWDEQFF

abundance: NA
d_gene: TRBD1
j_gene: TRBJ2-3
v_gene: TRBV6-5
CDR3nt: TGTGCCAGCAGCTTCCGACAGGGCACCACAGATACGCAGTATTTT
CDR3aa: CASSFRQGTTDTQYF

abundance: NA
d_gene: TRBD2
j_gene: TRBJ2-1
v_gene: TRBV9
CDR3nt: TGTGCCAGCAGCGCGACAGCGGGAAGCAATGAGCAGTTCTTC
CDR3aa: CASSATAGSNEQFF

abundance: NA
d_gene: NA
j_gene: TRBJ2-7
v_gene: TRBV7-7
CDR3nt: TGTGCCAGCAGCTTAGGCCCGGGCTCCTACGAGCAGTACTTC
CDR3aa: CASSLGPGSYEQYF

abundance: NA
d_gene: NA
j_gene: TRBJ1-1
v_gene: TRBV4-3
CDR3nt: TGCGCCAGCAGCCAAGATTCAAGGGCAAACACTGAAGCTTTCTTT
CDR3aa: CASSQDSRANTEAFF

abundance: once
d_gene: NA
j_gene: TRBJ2-5
v_gene: TRBV19
CDR3nt: TGTGCCAGTAGTATAGACGTCGTAATACGAGGACACAAAAAAGAGACCCAGTACTTC
CDR3aa: CASSIDVVIRGHKKETQYF

abundance: NA
d_gene: TRBD1
j_gene: TRBJ1-3
v_gene: TRBV5-1
CDR3nt: TGCGCCAGCAGCTCGGAGGGACAGGGGGTTTCTGGAAACACCATATATTTT
CDR3aa: CASSSEGQGVSGNTIYF

abundance: NA
d_gene: TRBD2
j_gene: TRBJ2-1
v_gene: TRBV18
CDR3nt: TGTGCCAGCTCACCCCAAGCGGGGAGGTACAATGAGCAGTTCTTC
CDR3aa: CASSPQAGRYNEQFF

abundance: NA
d_gene: NA
j_gene: TRBJ2-7
v_gene: TRBV19
CDR3nt: TGTGCCAGTAGTTGGGCCTACGAGCAGTACTTC
CDR3aa: CASSWAYEQYF

abundance: NA
d_gene: NA
j_gene: TRBJ2-5
v_gene: TRBV9
CDR3nt: TGTGCCAGCAGCGTTGCTAGCGCGTACCAAGAGACCCAGTACTTC
CDR3aa: CASSVASAYQETQYF

abundance: NA
d_gene: TRBD2
j_gene: TRBJ2-3
v_gene: TRBV7-9
CDR3nt: TGTGCCAGCAGCTCAGATTTAGCGGGACCTAGCACAGATACGCAGTATTTT
CDR3aa: CASSSDLAGPSTDTQYF

abundance: NA
d_gene: NA
j_gene: TRBJ1-5
v_gene: TRBV29-1
CDR3nt: TGCAGCGTTGAGCTGGGGGCGGGTCAGCCCCAGCATTTT
CDR3aa: CSVELGAGQPQHF

abundance: NA
d_gene: TRBD2
j_gene: TRBJ2-7
v_gene: TRBV19
CDR3nt: TGTGCCAGTAGTATCAAAGCGGGAGAAGGTTTCGGCGAGCAGTACTTC
CDR3aa: CASSIKAGEGFGEQYF

abundance: NA
d_gene: NA
j_gene: TRBJ2-1
v_gene: TRBV20-1
CDR3nt: TGCAGTGCTAGAGCCGGCGCTGAGCAGTTCTTC
CDR3aa: CSARAGAEQFF

abundance: NA
d_gene: NA
j_gene: TRBJ1-1
v_gene: TRBV19
CDR3nt: TGTGCCAGTAGTATAAGGGCATTGAACACTGAAGCTTTCTTT
CDR3aa: CASSIRALNTEAFF

abundance: NA
d_gene: NA
j_gene: TRBJ2-5
v_gene: TRBV10-3
CDR3nt: TGTGCCATCAGGGACCCAGGGGACGGGGAGACCCAGTACTTC
CDR3aa: CAIRDPGDGETQYF

abundance: NA
d_gene: NA
j_gene: TRBJ2-4
v_gene: TRBV7-9
CDR3nt: TGTGCCAGCAGCTCCCGATTAGAGGGTAAAAACATTCAGTACTTC
CDR3aa: CASSSRLEGKNIQYF

abundance: NA
d_gene: NA
j_gene: TRBJ2-3
v_gene: TRBV9
CDR3nt: TGTGCCAGCAGCGTAGTTGTGGCAGCAGATACGCAGTATTTT
CDR3aa: CASSVVVAADTQYF

abundance: NA
d_gene: TRBD1
j_gene: TRBJ1-2
v_gene: TRBV10-3
CDR3nt: TGTGCCATCAGGGGGACAGACTATGGCTACACCTTC
CDR3aa: CAIRGTDYGYTF

abundance: NA
d_gene: NA
j_gene: TRBJ2-4
v_gene: TRBV30
CDR3nt: TGTGCCTGGAGTCAGACTAAGGACATTCAGTACTTC
CDR3aa: CAWSQTKDIQYF

abundance: NA
d_gene: NA
j_gene: TRBJ2-1
v_gene: TRBV16
CDR3nt: TGTGCCAGCAGCCAAGCGCATGAGCAGTTCTTC
CDR3aa: CASSQAHEQFF

abundance: NA
d_gene: NA
j_gene: TRBJ1-6
v_gene: TRBV10-3
CDR3nt: TGTGCTGCAACGAACGGACTCGATTCACCCCTCCACTTT
CDR3aa: CAATNGLDSPLHF

abundance: NA
d_gene: NA
j_gene: TRBJ2-3
v_gene: TRBV30
CDR3nt: TGTGCCTGGAGTGCGCAGGGCTCCACAGATACGCAGTATTTT
CDR3aa: CAWSAQGSTDTQYF

abundance: once
d_gene: TRBD1
j_gene: TRBJ1-5
v_gene: TRBV5-1
CDR3nt: TGCGCCAGCAGCTTGACAGGGGGGGGCAGGCAGCCCCAGCATTTT
CDR3aa: CASSLTGGGRQPQHF

abundance: once
d_gene: NA
j_gene: TRBJ1-3
v_gene: TRBV2
CDR3nt: TGTGCCAGTCTACAGGACTCTGGAAACACCATATATTTT
CDR3aa: CASLQDSGNTIYF

abundance: NA
d_gene: TRBD2
j_gene: TRBJ2-2
v_gene: TRBV7-8
CDR3nt: TGTGCCAGTCACAGCGGGAGGGCCCCAACCGGGGAGCTGTTTTTT
CDR3aa: CASHSGRAPTGELFF

abundance: NA
d_gene: TRBD1
j_gene: TRBJ1-5
v_gene: TRBV23-1
CDR3nt: TGCGCCAGCAGTCCTACAGGGGATCAGCCCCAGCATTTT
CDR3aa: CASSPTGDQPQHF

abundance: NA
d_gene: NA
j_gene: TRBJ1-4
v_gene: TRBV27
CDR3nt: TGTGCCAGCAGAACGGCGGGGGTGATTAATGAAAAACTGTTTTTT
CDR3aa: CASRTAGVINEKLFF

abundance: NA
d_gene: NA
j_gene: TRBJ2-3
v_gene: TRBV30
CDR3nt: TGTGCCGTAATAGGGGCCGTGACAGATACGCAGTATTTT
CDR3aa: CAVIGAVTDTQYF

abundance: NA
d_gene: NA
j_gene: TRBJ2-1
v_gene: TRBV2
CDR3nt: TGTGCCAGCAGACCGGACACCACCAATGAGCAGTTCTTC
CDR3aa: CASRPDTTNEQFF

abundance: NA
d_gene: NA
j_gene: TRBJ2-1
v_gene: TRBV6-6
CDR3nt: TGTGCCAGCACTCACGGGGACTACAATGAGCAGTTCTTC
CDR3aa: CASTHGDYNEQFF

abundance: few
d_gene: NA
j_gene: TRBJ1-1
v_gene: TRBV5-5
CDR3nt: TGTGCCAGCAGCCCGGCTTGGGCCAACACTGAAGCTTTCTTT
CDR3aa: CASSPAWANTEAFF

abundance: few
d_gene: NA
j_gene: TRBJ2-7
v_gene: TRBV21-1
CDR3nt: TGTGCCAGCAGCAAAGCGCCGGACAGGGGGCGCGTTGAGGGTCACGAGCAGTACTTC
CDR3aa: CASSKAPDRGRVEGHEQYF

abundance: once
d_gene: TRBD1
j_gene: TRBJ2-2
v_gene: TRBV6-1
CDR3nt: TGTGCCGGCTCTTTGGACAGGGGGTTCACCGGGGAGCTGTTTTTT
CDR3aa: CAGSLDRGFTGELFF

abundance: NA
d_gene: NA
j_gene: TRBJ1-1
v_gene: TRBV12-5
CDR3nt: TGTGCTAGTGGTTTGCTCGGAGGCACTGAAGCTTTCTTT
CDR3aa: CASGLLGGTEAFF

abundance: NA
d_gene: NA
j_gene: TRBJ2-5
v_gene: TRBV9
CDR3nt: TGTGCCAGCAGCCCCCAGGGGGGGCGAAAAGAGACCCAGTACTTC
CDR3aa: CASSPQGGRKETQYF

abundance: NA
d_gene: NA
j_gene: TRBJ2-7
v_gene: TRBV4-1
CDR3nt: TGCGCCAGCAGTTGGGGGGACGGCGCCTACGAGCAGTACTTC
CDR3aa: CASSWGDGAYEQYF

abundance: NA
d_gene: NA
j_gene: TRBJ2-3
v_gene: TRBV9
CDR3nt: TGTGCCAGCAGCGTAGCTATTAGCGGCCCAACGGCAGATACGCAGTATTTT
CDR3aa: CASSVAISGPTADTQYF

abundance: NA
d_gene: NA
j_gene: TRBJ1-5
v_gene: TRBV19
CDR3nt: TGTGCCAGTAGTGGGGGGTACCTTGGGCAGCCCCAGCATTTT
CDR3aa: CASSGGYLGQPQHF

abundance: NA
d_gene: TRBD2
j_gene: TRBJ2-7
v_gene: TRBV7-9
CDR3nt: TGTGCCAGCAGCCTATCGTCTCTAGCGGGCTACGAGCAGTACTTC
CDR3aa: CASSLSSLAGYEQYF

abundance: NA
d_gene: NA
j_gene: TRBJ1-1
v_gene: TRBV11-2
CDR3nt: TGTGCCAGCAGCTTTTCGGCGAACACTGAAGCTTTCTTT
CDR3aa: CASSFSANTEAFF

abundance: NA
d_gene: TRBD2
j_gene: TRBJ2-4
v_gene: TRBV10-3
CDR3nt: TGTGCCATCAGTGAGGGACTAGCGGGAGGGGACGGGGTTAGAAACATTCAGTACTTC
CDR3aa: CAISEGLAGGDGVRNIQYF

abundance: NA
d_gene: TRBD1
j_gene: TRBJ1-6
v_gene: TRBV2
CDR3nt: TGTGCCAGCAGTGAAGTGGCCGGGACAGGGATCCTCCACTTT
CDR3aa: CASSEVAGTGILHF